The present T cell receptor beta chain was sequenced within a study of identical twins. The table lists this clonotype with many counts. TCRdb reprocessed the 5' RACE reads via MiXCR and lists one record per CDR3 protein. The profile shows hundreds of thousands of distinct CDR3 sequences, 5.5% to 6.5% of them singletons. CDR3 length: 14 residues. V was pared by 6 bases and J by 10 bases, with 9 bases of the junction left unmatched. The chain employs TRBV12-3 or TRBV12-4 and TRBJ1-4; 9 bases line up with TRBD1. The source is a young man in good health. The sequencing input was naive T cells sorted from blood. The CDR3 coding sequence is TGTGCCAGCAGCCGGACAGGGGAGAAAGGAAAACTGTTTTTT. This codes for CASSRTGEKGKLFF.